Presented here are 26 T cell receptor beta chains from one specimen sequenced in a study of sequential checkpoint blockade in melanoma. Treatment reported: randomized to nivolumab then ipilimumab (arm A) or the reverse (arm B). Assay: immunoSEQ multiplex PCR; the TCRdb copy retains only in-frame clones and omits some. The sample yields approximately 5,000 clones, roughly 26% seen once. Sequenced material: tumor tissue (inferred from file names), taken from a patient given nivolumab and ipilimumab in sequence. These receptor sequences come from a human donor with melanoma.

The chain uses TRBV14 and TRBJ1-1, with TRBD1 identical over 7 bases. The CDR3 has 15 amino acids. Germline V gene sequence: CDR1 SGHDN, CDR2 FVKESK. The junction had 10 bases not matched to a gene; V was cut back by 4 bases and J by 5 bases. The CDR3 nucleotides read TGTGCCAGCAGCCCCCAGGAGGGGGCTTGGACTGAAGCTTTCTTT. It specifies CASSPQEGAWTEAFF. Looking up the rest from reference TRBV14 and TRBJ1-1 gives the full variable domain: EAGVTQFPSHSVIEKGQTVTLRCDPISGHDNLYWYRRVMGKEIKFLLHFVKESKQDESGMPNNRFLAERTGGTYSTLKVQPAELEDSGVYFCASSPQEGAWTEAFFGQGTRLTVV.

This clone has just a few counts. CDR3 coding DNA: TGTGCCAGCAGACGCCTAGCTAGGTACAATGAGCAGTTCTTC. Its protein product is CASRRLARYNEQFF. This sequence joins TRBV28 and TRBJ2-1; a weak D match, TRBD2 (5 bases). Germline CDR1 and CDR2: MDHEN and SYDVKM. V was pared by 6 bases and J by 4 bases, with 13 bases between. The CDR3 is 14 residues long.

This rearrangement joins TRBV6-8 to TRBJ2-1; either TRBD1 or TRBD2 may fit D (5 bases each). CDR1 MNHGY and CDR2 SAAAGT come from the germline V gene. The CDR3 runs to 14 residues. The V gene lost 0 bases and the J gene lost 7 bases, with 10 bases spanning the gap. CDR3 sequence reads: CASSYSEWGNEQFF. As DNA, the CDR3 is TGTGCCAGCAGTTACTCTGAATGGGGGAATGAGCAGTTCTTC.

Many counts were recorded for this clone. Here the CDR3 DNA reads TGTGCCAGCAGCCCAGGACTAGCCTGGTTATCGATGGAGACCCAGTACTTC. This gives the protein CASSPGLAWLSMETQYF. V is TRBV11-3 and J is TRBJ2-5, with TRBD2 matching 8 bases. The CDR3 spans 17 residues. Germline V gene data show CDR1 as SGHNT and CDR2 as YENEEA. V was clipped by 5 bases and J by 5 bases; unmatched bases: 16.

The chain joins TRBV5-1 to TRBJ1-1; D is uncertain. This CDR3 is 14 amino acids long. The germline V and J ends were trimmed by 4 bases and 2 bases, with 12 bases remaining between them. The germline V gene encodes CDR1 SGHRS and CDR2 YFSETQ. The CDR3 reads CASSRFAGNTEAFF. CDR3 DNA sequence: TGCGCCAGCAGCAGATTCGCAGGAAACACTGAAGCTTTCTTT.

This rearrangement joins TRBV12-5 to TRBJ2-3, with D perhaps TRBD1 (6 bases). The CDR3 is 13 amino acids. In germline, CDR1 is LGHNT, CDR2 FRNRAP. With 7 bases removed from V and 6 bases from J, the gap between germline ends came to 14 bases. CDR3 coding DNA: TGTGCTAGTGCCCTAGGGGGTACGGATACGCAGTATTTT. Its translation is CASALGGTDTQYF.

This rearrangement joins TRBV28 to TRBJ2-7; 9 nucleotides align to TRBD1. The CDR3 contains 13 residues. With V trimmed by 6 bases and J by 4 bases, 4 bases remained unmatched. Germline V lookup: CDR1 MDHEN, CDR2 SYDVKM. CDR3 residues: CASRTGGPYEQYF. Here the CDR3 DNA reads TGTGCCAGCAGGACAGGGGGGCCTTACGAGCAGTACTTC.

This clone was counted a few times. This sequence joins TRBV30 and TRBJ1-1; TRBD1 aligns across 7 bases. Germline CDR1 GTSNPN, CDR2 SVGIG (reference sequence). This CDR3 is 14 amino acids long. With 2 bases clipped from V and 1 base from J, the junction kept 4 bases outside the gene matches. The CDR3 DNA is TGTGCCTGGAGTAGCCAGGGGGAGAACACTGAAGCTTTCTTT. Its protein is CAWSSQGENTEAFF.

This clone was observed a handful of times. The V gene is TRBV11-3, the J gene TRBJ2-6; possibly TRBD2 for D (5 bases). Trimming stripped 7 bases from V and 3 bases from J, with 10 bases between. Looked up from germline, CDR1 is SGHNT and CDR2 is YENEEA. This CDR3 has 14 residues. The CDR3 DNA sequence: TGTGCCAGCACCCAAGGGAGTGGGGCCAACGTCCTGACTTTC. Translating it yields CASTQGSGANVLTF.

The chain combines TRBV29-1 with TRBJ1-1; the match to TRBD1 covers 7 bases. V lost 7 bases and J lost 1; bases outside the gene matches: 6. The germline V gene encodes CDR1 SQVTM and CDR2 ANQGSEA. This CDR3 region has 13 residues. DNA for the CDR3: TGCAGCGGGGACAGAGACCCGAACACTGAAGCTTTCTTT. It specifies CSGDRDPNTEAFF.

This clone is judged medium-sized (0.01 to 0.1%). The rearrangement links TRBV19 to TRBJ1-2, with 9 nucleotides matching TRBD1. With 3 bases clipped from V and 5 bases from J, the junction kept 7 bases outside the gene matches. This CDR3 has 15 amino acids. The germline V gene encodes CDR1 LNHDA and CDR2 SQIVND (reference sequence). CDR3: CASSMRTGGKYGYTF. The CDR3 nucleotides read TGTGCCAGTAGTATGCGCACAGGGGGCAAGTATGGCTACACCTTC.

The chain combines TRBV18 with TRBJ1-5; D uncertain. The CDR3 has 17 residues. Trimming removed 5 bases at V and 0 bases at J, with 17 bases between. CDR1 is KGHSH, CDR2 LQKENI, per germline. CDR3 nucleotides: TGTGCCAGCTCAGCCTACTCAGCTAGAAATAGCAATCAGCCCCAGCATTTT. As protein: CASSAYSARNSNQPQHF.

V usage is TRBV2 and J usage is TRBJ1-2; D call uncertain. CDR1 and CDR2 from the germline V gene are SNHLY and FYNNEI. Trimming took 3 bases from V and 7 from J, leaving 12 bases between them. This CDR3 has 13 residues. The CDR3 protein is CASSDSRRSGYTF. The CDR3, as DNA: TGTGCCAGCAGTGACTCCCGGAGGTCTGGCTACACCTTC.

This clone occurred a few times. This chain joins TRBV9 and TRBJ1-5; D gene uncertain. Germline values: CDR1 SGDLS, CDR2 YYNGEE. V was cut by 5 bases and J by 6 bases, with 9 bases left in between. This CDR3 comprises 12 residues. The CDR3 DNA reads TGTGCCAGCAGTGAAAGGCTTCAGCCCCAGCATTTT. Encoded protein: CASSERLQPQHF.

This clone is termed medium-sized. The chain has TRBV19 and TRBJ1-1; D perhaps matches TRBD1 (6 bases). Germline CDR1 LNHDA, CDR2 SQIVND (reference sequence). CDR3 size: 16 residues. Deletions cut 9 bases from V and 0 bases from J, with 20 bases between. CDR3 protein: CASKPPGARMNTEAFF. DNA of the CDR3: TGTGCCAGCAAACCCCCAGGGGCGCGTATGAACACTGAAGCTTTCTTT.

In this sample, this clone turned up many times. The CDR3 region is CASSQDYASSQHEQFF. CDR3 in DNA: TGCGCCAGCAGCCAAGATTACGCTAGCTCTCAACATGAGCAGTTCTTC. The chain has TRBV4-1 and TRBJ2-1; D is perhaps TRBD2 (5 bases). V was clipped by 0 bases and J by 8 bases, with 17 bases between them. The germline CDR1 and CDR2 sequences are MGHRA and YSYEKL. CDR3 size: 16 residues.

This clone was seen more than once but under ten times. CDR3 in amino acids: CASRSSGGSHEQFF. CDR3 nucleotide sequence: TGTGCCAGCAGGTCTAGCGGTGGGAGTCATGAGCAGTTCTTC. The J gene is TRBJ2-1, the V gene TRBV6-8, with 7 bases fitting TRBD2. J lost 8 bases, V lost 6 bases, and 10 bases had no gene match. Germline V gene sequence: CDR1 MNHGY, CDR2 SAAAGT. This CDR3 contains 14 residues.

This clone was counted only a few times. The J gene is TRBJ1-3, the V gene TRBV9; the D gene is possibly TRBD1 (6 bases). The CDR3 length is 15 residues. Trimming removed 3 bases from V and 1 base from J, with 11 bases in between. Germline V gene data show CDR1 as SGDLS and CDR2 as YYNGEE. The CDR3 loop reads CASSANRASGNTIYF. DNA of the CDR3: TGTGCCAGCAGCGCTAACAGGGCATCTGGAAACACCATATATTTT.

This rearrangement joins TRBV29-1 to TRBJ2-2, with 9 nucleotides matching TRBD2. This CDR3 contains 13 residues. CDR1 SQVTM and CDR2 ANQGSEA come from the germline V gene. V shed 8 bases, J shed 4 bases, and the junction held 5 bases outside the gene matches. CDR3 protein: CSSKAGGTGELFF. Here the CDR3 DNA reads TGCAGCAGTAAAGCGGGGGGCACCGGGGAGCTGTTTTTT.

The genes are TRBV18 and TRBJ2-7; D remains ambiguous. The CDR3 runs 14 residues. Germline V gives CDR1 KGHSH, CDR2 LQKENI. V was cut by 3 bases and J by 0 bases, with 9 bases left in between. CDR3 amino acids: CASSPPGLSYEQYF. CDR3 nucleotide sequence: TGTGCCAGCTCACCTCCCGGCCTCTCCTACGAGCAGTACTTC.

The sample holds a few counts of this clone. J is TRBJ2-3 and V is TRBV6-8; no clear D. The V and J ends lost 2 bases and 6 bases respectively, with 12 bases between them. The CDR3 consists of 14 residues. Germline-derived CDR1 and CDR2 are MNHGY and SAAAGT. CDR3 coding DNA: TGTGCCAGCAGTTACGGTACGGCGTTGGATACGCAGTATTTT. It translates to CASSYGTALDTQYF.

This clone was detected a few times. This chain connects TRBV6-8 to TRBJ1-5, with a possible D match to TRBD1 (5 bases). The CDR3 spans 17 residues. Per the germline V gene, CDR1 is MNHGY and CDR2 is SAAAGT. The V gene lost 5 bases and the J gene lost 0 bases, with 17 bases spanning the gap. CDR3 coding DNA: TGTGCCAGCAGTCCTTCAAAAGGGGTTTATAGCAATCAGCCCCAGCATTTT. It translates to CASSPSKGVYSNQPQHF.

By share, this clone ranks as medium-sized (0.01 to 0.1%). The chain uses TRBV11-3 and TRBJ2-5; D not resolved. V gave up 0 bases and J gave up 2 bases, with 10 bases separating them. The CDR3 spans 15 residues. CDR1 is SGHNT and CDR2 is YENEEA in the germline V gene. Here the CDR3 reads CASSLDLILQETQYF. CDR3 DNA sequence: TGTGCCAGCAGCTTAGACTTGATCTTACAAGAGACCCAGTACTTC.

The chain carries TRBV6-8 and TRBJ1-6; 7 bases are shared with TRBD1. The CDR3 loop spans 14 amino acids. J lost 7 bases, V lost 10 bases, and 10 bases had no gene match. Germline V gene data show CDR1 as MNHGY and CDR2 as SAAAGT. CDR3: CAIRPGGQNSPLHF. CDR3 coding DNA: TGTGCCATCAGACCAGGGGGACAAAATTCACCCCTCCACTTT.

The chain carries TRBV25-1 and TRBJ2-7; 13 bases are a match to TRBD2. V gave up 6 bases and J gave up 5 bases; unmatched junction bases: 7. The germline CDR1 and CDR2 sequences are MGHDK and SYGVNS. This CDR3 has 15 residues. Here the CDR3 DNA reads TGTGCCAGCAGCAGGACTAGCGGGAGTATGCACGAGCAGTACTTC. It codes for CASSRTSGSMHEQYF.

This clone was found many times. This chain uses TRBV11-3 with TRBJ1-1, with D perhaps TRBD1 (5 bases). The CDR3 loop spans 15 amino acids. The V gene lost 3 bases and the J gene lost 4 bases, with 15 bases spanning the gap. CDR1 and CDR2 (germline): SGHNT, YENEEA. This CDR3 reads CASSFVRGRGTEAFF. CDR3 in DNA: TGTGCCAGCAGCTTCGTGAGGGGACGCGGCACTGAAGCTTTCTTT.